The clone carrying this TCR beta chain was recorded only once. This entry is derived from a study of OX40 agonist ivuxolimab in advanced cancers. The table came from immunoSEQ multiplex PCR; TCRdb's copy has only in-frame clones and leaves some out. The profile shows 45,000 to 55,000 clones, 94% of them singletons. V was shortened by 5 bases and J by 4 bases, with 13 bases between the two germline ends. Germline V gene lookup returns CDR1 SEHNR and CDR2 FQNEAQ (reference sequence). The CDR3 totals 14 residues. The V call is TRBV7-9, the J call TRBJ2-3; no reliable D call. This sample comprised CD4+ or CD8+ T cells sorted from blood, obtained in a trial of the OX40 agonist ivuxolimab. This receptor was identified in an adult with an advanced solid tumor such as melanoma, head and neck, liver or kidney cancer. Written as DNA, the CDR3 is TGTGCCAGCAGCCGAGCCGGCTACCCAGATACGCAGTATTTT. Translating it yields CASSRAGYPDTQYF.